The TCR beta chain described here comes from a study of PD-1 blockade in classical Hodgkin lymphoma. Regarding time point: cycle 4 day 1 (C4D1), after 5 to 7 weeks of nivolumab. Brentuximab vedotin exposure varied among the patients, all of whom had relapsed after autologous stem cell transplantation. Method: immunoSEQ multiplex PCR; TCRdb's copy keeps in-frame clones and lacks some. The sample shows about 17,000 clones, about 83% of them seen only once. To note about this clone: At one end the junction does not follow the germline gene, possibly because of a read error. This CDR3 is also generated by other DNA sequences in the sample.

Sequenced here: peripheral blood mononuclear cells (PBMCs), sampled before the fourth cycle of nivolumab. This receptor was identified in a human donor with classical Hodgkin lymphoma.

CDR3 coding DNA: TGCGCCAGCAGGAACGGACAGTGGGAACAAGAGACCCAGTACTTC. Its translation: CASRNGQWEQETQYF. This chain joins TRBV6-5 and TRBJ2-5; maybe TRBD1 (6 bases). The CDR3 extends over 15 amino acids. Per germline, CDR1 MNHEY and CDR2 SVGAGI.